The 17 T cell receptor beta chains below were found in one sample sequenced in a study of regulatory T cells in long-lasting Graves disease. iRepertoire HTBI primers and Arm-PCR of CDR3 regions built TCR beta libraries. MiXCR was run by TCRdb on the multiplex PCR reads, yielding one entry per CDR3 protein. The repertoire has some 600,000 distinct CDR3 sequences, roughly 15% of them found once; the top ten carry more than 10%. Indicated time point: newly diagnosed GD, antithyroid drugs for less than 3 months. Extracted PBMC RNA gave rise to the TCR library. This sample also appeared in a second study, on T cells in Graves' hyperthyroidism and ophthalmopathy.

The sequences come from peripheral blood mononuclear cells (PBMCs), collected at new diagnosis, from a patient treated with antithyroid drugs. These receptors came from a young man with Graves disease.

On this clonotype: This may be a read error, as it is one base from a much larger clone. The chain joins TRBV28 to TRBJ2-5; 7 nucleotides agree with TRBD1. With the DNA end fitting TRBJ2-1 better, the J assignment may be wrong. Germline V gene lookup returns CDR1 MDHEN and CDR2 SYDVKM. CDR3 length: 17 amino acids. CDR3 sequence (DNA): TGTGCCAGCAGTTTATTTTTGGGGACAGTAGGCTGCAATGAGCAGTTCTTC. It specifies CASSLFLGTVGCNEQFF.

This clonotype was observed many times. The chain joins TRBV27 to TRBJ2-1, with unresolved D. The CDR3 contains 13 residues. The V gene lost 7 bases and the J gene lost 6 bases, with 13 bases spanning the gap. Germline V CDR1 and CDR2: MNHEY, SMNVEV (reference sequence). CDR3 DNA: TGTGCCAGCACCCTCCTTAGTGGCAATGAGCAGTTCTTC. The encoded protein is CASTLLSGNEQFF.

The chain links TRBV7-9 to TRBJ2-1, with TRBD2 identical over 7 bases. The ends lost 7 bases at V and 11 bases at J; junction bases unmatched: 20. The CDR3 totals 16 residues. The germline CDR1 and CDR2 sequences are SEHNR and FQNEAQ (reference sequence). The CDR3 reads CASTLLGGGEPRKQFF. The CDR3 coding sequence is TGTGCCAGCACCCTCCTGGGGGGGGGTGAACCCCGTAAGCAGTTCTTC.

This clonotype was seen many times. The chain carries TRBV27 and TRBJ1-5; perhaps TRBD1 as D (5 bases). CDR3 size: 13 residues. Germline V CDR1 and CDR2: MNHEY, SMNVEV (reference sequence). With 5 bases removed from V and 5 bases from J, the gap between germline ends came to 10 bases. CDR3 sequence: CASSPGGYQPQHF. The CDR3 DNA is TGTGCCAGCAGTCCGGGGGGATATCAGCCCCAGCATTTT.

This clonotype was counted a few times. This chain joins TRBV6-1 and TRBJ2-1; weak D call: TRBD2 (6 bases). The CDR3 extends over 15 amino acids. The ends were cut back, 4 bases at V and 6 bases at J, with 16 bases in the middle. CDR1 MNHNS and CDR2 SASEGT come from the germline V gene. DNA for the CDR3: TGTGCCAGCAGTGCCGGGACCCGGAGGGGCAATGAGCAGTTCTTC. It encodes CASSAGTRRGNEQFF.

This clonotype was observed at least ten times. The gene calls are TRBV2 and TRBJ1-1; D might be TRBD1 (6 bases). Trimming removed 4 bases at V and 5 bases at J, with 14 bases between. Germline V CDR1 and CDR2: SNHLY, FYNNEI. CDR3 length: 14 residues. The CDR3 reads CASSVVGGETEAFF. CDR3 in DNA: TGTGCCAGCAGTGTAGTGGGGGGCGAAACTGAAGCTTTCTTT.

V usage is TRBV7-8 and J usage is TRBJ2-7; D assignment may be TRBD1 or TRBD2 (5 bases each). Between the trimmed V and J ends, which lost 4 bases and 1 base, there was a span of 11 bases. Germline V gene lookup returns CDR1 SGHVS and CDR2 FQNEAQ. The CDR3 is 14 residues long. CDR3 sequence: CASSSPEGSYEQYF. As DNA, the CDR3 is TGTGCCAGCAGCTCCCCCGAGGGGTCCTACGAGCAGTACTTC.

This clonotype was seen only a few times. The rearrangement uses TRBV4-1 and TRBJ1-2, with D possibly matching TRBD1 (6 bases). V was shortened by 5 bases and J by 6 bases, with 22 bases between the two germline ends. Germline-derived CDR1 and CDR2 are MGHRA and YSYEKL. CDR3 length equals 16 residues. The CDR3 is CASSDGLRGSADGYTF. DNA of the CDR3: TGCGCCAGCAGCGATGGACTCAGGGGCTCCGCGGATGGCTACACCTTC.

In DNA form, the CDR3 reads TGCGCCAGCAGCTTGATGCGGGGGTCAGAGGCTTTCTTT. It codes for CASSLMRGSEAFF. The rearrangement joins TRBV5-1 to TRBJ1-1, with D perhaps TRBD1 (5 bases). The CDR3 has 13 residues. Germline-derived CDR1 and CDR2 are SGHRS and YFSETQ. V lost 1 base, J lost 11 bases, and 15 bases lay in between.

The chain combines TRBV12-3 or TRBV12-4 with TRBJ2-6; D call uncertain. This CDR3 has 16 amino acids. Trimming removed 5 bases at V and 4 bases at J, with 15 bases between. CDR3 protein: CASSPPQGGGANVLTF. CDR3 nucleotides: TGTGCCAGCAGTCCACCCCAAGGTGGAGGGGCCAACGTCCTGACTTTC.

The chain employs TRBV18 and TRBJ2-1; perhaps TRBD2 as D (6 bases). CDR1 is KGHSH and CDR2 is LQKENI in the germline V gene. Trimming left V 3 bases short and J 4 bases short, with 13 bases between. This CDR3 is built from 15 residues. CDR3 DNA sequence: TGTGCCAGCTCACCCGCGGGGTACGGGTACAATGAGCAGTTCTTC. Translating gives CASSPAGYGYNEQFF.

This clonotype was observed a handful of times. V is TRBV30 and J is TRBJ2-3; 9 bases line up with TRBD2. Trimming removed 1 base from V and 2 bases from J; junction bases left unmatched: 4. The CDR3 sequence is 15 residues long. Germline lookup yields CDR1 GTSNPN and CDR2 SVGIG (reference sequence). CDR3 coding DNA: TGTGCCTGGAGTGCGGCTAGCGGGATCACAGATACGCAGTATTTT. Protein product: CAWSAASGITDTQYF. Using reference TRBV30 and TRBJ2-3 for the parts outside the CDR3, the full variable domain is SQTIHQWPATLVQPVGSPLSLECTVEGTSNPNLYWYRQAAGRGLQLLFYSVGIGQISSEVPQNLSASRPQDRQFILSSKKLLLSDSGFYLCAWSAASGITDTQYFGPGTRLTVL.

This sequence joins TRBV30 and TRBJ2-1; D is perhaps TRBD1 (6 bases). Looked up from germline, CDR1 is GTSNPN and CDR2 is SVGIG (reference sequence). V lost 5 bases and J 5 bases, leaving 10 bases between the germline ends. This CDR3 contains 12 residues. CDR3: CAWDGTHNEQFF. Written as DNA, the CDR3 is TGTGCCTGGGACGGGACACACAATGAGCAGTTCTTC. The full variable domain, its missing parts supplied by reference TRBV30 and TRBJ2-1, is SQTIHQWPATLVQPVGSPLSLECTVEGTSNPNLYWYRQAAGRGLQLLFYSVGIGQISSEVPQNLSASRPQDRQFILSSKKLLLSDSGFYLCAWDGTHNEQFFGPGTRLTVL.

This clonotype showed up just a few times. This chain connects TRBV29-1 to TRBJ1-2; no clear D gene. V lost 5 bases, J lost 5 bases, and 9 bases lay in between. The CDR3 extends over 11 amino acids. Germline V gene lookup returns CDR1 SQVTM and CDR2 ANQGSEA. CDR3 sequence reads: CSVTLGYGYTF. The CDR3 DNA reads TGCAGCGTTACCCTAGGATATGGCTACACCTTC. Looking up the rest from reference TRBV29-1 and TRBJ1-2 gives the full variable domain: SAVISQKPSRDICQRGTSLTIQCQVDSQVTMMFWYRQQPGQSLTLIATANQGSEATYESGFVIDKFPISRPNLTFSTLTVSNMSPEDSSIYLCSVTLGYGYTFGSGTRLTVV.

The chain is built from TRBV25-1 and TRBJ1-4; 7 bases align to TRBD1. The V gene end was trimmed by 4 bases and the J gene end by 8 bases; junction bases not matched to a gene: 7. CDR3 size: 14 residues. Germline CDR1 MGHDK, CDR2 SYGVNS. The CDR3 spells CASSVTGRPEKLFF. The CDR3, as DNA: TGTGCCAGCAGTGTGACAGGGCGTCCGGAAAAACTGTTTTTT.

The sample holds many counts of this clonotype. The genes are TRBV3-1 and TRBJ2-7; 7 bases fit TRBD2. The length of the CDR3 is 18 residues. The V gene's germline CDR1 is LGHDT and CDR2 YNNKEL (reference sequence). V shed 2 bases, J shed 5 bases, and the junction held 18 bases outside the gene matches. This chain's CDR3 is CASSQSGRGSFSRNEQYF. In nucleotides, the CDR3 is TGTGCCAGCAGCCAAAGCGGCCGCGGGAGTTTCTCTCGCAACGAGCAGTACTTC.

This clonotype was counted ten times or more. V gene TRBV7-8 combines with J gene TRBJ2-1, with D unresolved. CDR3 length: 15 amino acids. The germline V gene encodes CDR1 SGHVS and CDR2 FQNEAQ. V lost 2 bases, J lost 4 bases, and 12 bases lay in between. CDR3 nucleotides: TGTGCCAGCAGCTTAAGAAGGGTTGTGTACAATGAGCAGTTCTTC. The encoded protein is CASSLRRVVYNEQFF.